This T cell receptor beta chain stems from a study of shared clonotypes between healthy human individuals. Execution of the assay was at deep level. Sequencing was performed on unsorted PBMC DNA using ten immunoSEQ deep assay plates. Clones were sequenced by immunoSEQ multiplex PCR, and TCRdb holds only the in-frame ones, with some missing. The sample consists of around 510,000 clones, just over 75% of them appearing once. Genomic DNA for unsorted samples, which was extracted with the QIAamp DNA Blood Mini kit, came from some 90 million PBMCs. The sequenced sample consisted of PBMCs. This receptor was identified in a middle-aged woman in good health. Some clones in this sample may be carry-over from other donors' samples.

The CDR3: CASSLKGDQPQHF. As DNA, the CDR3 is TGTGCCAGCAGTTTGAAAGGGGACCAGCCCCAGCATTTT. The chain couples TRBV28 to TRBJ1-5; D is perhaps TRBD1 (5 bases). There are 13 residues in the CDR3. Trimming removed 3 bases at V and 7 bases at J, with 10 bases between. Per the germline V gene, CDR1 is MDHEN and CDR2 is SYDVKM. Filled out from reference TRBV28 and TRBJ1-5, the complete variable domain reads DVKVTQSSRYLVKRTGEKVFLECVQDMDHENMFWYRQDPGLGLRLIYFSYDVKMKEKGDIPEGYSVSREKKERFSLILESASTNQTSMYLCASSLKGDQPQHFGDGTRLSIL.